This TCR beta chain was captured by sequencing in a study of beta chain features in type 1 diabetes. Study-level findings and limits: When Type 1 diabetes patients were examined, their TCRB CDR3s proved moderately but significantly shorter in all four CD4+ subsets.

A note on this clone: Its antigen remains unidentified.

Investigators reverse transcribed all isolated RNA, so they sequenced expressed TCRB transcripts. Here immunoSEQ multiplex PCR was the method, and the copy in TCRdb shows in-frame clones only, minus some. The sample shows some 240,000 clones, 15% to 20% of them seen only once. Germline V CDR1 and CDR2: LGHNA, YNFKEQ. This CDR3 is 14 amino acids long. The V gene lost 4 bases and the J gene lost 2 bases, with 12 bases spanning the gap. Specimen: naive CD4+ T cells from blood. This TCR was sampled from a man aged 25-45 years with type 1 diabetes. V usage is TRBV4-2 and J usage is TRBJ2-7; D ambiguous. CDR3 nucleotide sequence: TGTGCCAGCAGCCCTATGGCAGAAACCTACGAGCAGTACTTC. Encoded protein: CASSPMAETYEQYF.